These 18 T cell receptor beta chains came from one sample sequenced in a study of blood T cell repertoires in COVID-19. Some clones are missing from TCRdb's copy, which holds only in-frame ones; the method was immunoSEQ multiplex PCR. The sample yields hundreds of thousands of clones, approximately 90% seen once. What was sequenced was peripheral blood. These TCRs come from a woman in her twenties or thirties with active or convalescent COVID-19.

The V gene is TRBV2, the J gene TRBJ1-5; no clear D. Trimming took off 3 bases at V and 6 bases at J, with 9 bases between the two ends. CDR1 and CDR2 from the germline V gene are SNHLY and FYNNEI. There are 13 residues in the CDR3. DNA for the CDR3: TGTGCCAGCAGTGAGGGTGAGGTTCAGCCCCAGCATTTT. It encodes CASSEGEVQPQHF.

This clone appeared once. This rearrangement joins TRBV20-1 to TRBJ1-1; 9 bases fit TRBD1. Germline V gene data show CDR1 as DFQATT and CDR2 as SNEGSKA (reference sequence). This CDR3 spans 11 amino acids. CDR3 DNA: TGCAGGACAGGGGGGAACACTGAAGCTTTCTTT. Amino acid sequence: CRTGGNTEAFF.

The V call is TRBV9, the J call TRBJ2-2; TRBD1 might be the D (6 bases). Germline lookup yields CDR1 SGDLS and CDR2 YYNGEE. V was pared by 0 bases and J by 5 bases, with 17 bases between. The CDR3 spans 17 residues. The CDR3 loop reads CASSVGGTGLRTGELFF. In nucleotides, the CDR3 is TGTGCCAGCAGCGTAGGGGGAACAGGGTTGAGGACCGGGGAGCTGTTTTTT.

The J gene is TRBJ2-7, the V gene TRBV5-1; 7 nucleotides match TRBD1. This CDR3 spans 14 amino acids. Germline V gene data show CDR1 as SGHRS and CDR2 as YFSETQ. The J segment lost 2 bases and the V segment lost 8 bases, leaving 10 bases of the junction unmatched. The CDR3 coding sequence is TGCGCCAGTCGCCGGGACAGTAATACCTACGAGCAGTACTTC. Translating it yields CASRRDSNTYEQYF.

V usage is TRBV7-2 and J usage is TRBJ1-1; unclear D gene. The germline V gene has CDR1 SGHTA and CDR2 FQGNSA. The CDR3 contains 14 residues. Trimming pared 3 bases from V and 1 base from J, leaving 9 bases between. This CDR3 is CASSFYTRNTEAFF. CDR3 in DNA: TGTGCCAGCAGCTTTTACACCCGGAACACTGAAGCTTTCTTT.

This rearrangement joins TRBV6-5 to TRBJ1-1; D is possibly TRBD1 (5 bases). From germline, CDR1 is MNHEY and CDR2 SVGAGI. The V and J ends lost 0 bases and 5 bases respectively, with 13 bases between them. The CDR3 consists of 15 residues. In DNA, the CDR3 is TGTGCCAGCAGTTACTCGGGGCAGGGAGGGACTGAAGCTTTCTTT. Protein sequence: CASSYSGQGGTEAFF.

The J gene is TRBJ1-2, the V gene TRBV5-8; D is possibly TRBD1 (5 bases). The V gene lost 2 bases and the J gene lost 0 bases, with 8 bases spanning the gap. There are 14 residues in the CDR3. Germline lookup yields CDR1 SGHTS and CDR2 YDEGEE. The CDR3: CASSFPGPNYGYTF. As DNA, the CDR3 is TGTGCCAGCAGCTTTCCAGGGCCTAACTATGGCTACACCTTC.

The chain combines TRBV7-9 with TRBJ2-7; D is uncertain. The CDR3 is 11 amino acids. Between the trimmed V and J ends, which lost 4 bases and 4 bases, there was a span of 5 bases. The germline CDR1 and CDR2 sequences are SEHNR and FQNEAQ (reference sequence). This chain's CDR3 is CASSSLYEQYF. DNA for the CDR3: TGTGCCAGCAGCTCTCTATACGAGCAGTACTTC.

This sequence joins TRBV7-9 and TRBJ1-1, with 12 bases fitting TRBD1. V gave up 5 bases and J gave up 1 base; unmatched junction bases: 5. The germline V gene has CDR1 SEHNR and CDR2 FQNEAQ (reference sequence). The CDR3 has 16 residues. Written as DNA, the CDR3 is TGTGCCAGCAGCCGAGGGACAGGGGGCAGGAACACTGAAGCTTTCTTT. Residues: CASSRGTGGRNTEAFF.

V usage is TRBV6-1 and J usage is TRBJ2-7; 8 nucleotides agree with TRBD1. The trim removed 6 bases at V and 2 bases at J, leaving 6 bases unmatched. CDR3 size: 14 residues. Germline lookup yields CDR1 MNHNS and CDR2 SASEGT. The CDR3 loop reads CASRAPGQAYEQYF. The CDR3 DNA reads TGTGCCAGCAGGGCGCCGGGACAGGCCTACGAGCAGTACTTC.

This clone was detected only once. J is TRBJ2-7 and V is TRBV13; D possibly corresponds to TRBD2 (6 bases). Germline V CDR1 and CDR2: PRHDT, FYEKMQ (reference sequence). The CDR3 is 15 amino acids. The V gene lost 1 base and the J gene lost 3 bases, with 13 bases spanning the gap. The CDR3 nucleotides are TGTGCCAGCAGCTTAGTGGGCAGGGAGGACTACGAGCAGTACTTC. This translates into CASSLVGREDYEQYF.

The genes are TRBV29-1 and TRBJ1-2; 7 bases line up with TRBD1. J gave up 5 bases and V 4 bases, and 7 bases lay outside the gene matches. The CDR3 totals 13 residues. From germline, CDR1 is SQVTM and CDR2 ANQGSEA. CDR3 DNA sequence: TGCAGCGTTGTGGACAGGATCGCTTATGGCTACACCTTC. Its translation: CSVVDRIAYGYTF.

The chain joins TRBV6-4 to TRBJ2-3; 8 bases map to TRBD2. The germline gives CDR1 MRHNA, CDR2 SNTAGT. The CDR3 runs 19 residues. The ends lost 2 bases at V and 1 base at J; junction bases unmatched: 14. This CDR3 reads CASSDPGLAGGPRTDTQYF. DNA of the CDR3: TGTGCCAGCAGTGACCCGGGGTTGGCGGGAGGCCCTCGCACAGATACGCAGTATTTT.

This chain joins TRBV6-5 and TRBJ2-1, with 8 positions matching TRBD1. The CDR3 runs 14 residues. Germline CDR1 and CDR2: MNHEY and SVGAGI. J was trimmed by 8 bases and V by 9 bases; bases with no gene match: 12. The CDR3 sequence: CASLGRQGIDEQFF. The CDR3, as DNA: TGTGCCAGTTTAGGGAGACAGGGGATTGATGAGCAGTTCTTC.

Details on this clone: The same CDR3 can be traced to other DNA sequences in this sample. This CDR3 is CASSPWTGGNYGYTF. For the CDR3, the DNA is TGTGCCAGCAGCCCATGGACAGGGGGCAACTATGGCTACACCTTC. The V and J genes are TRBV5-6 and TRBJ1-2; TRBD1 agrees at 11 bases. The ends lost 4 bases at V and 2 bases at J; junction bases unmatched: 4. Germline CDR1 and CDR2: SGHDT and YYEEEE. This CDR3 contains 15 residues.

V usage is TRBV12-3 or TRBV12-4 and J usage is TRBJ2-5, with D perhaps TRBD1 (5 bases). Trimming pared 6 bases from V and 1 base from J, leaving 9 bases between. The CDR3 covers 13 residues. The CDR3 loop is CASRLTGQETQYF. The CDR3 DNA is TGTGCCAGCAGGTTAACAGGCCAAGAGACCCAGTACTTC.

V and J are TRBV10-2 and TRBJ1-4, with D maybe TRBD1 (6 bases). Trimming shortened V by 5 bases and J by 7 bases, and 14 bases separated the two germline ends. CDR3 length equals 14 residues. The V gene's germline CDR1 is WSHSY and CDR2 SAAADI. This chain's CDR3 is CASSPQGPGEKLFF. CDR3 in DNA: TGCGCCAGCAGTCCACAGGGCCCTGGTGAAAAACTGTTTTTT.

The chain uses TRBV11-3 and TRBJ2-1, with a tentative D call TRBD2 (6 bases). V lost 0 bases, J lost 0 bases, and 12 bases lay in between. CDR3 length: 17 amino acids. CDR1 and CDR2 (germline): SGHNT, YENEEA. The CDR3 is CASSLELGRDSYNEQFF. The CDR3 DNA reads as TGTGCCAGCAGCTTAGAACTCGGGCGGGACTCCTACAATGAGCAGTTCTTC.